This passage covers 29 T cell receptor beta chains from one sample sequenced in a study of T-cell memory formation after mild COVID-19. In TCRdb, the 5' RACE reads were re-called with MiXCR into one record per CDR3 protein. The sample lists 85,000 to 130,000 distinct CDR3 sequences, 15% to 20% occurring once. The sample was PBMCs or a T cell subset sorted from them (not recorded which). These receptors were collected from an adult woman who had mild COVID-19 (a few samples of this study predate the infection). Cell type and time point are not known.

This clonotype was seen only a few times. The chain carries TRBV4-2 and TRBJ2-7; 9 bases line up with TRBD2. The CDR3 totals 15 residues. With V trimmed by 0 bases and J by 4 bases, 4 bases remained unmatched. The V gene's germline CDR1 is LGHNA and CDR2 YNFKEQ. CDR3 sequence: CASSQERGGQYEQYF. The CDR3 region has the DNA TGTGCCAGCAGCCAAGAGCGGGGGGGCCAATACGAGCAGTACTTC.

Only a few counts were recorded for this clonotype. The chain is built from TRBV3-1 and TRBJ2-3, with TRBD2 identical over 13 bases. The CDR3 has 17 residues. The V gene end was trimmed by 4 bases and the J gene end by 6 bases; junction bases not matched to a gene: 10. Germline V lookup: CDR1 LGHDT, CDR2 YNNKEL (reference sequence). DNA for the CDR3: TGTGCCAGCAGCCCCGACGGGACTAGCGGGAACCGTGATACGCAGTATTTT. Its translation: CASSPDGTSGNRDTQYF.

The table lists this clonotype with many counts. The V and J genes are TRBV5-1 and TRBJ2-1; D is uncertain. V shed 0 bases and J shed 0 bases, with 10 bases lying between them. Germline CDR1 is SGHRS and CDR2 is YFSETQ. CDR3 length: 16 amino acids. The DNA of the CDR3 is TGCGCCAGCAGCTTGGCCGGAACCCCCTCCTACAATGAGCAGTTCTTC. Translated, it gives CASSLAGTPSYNEQFF. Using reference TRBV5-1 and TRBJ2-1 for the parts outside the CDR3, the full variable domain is KAGVTQTPRYLIKTRGQQVTLSCSPISGHRSVSWYQQTPGQGLQFLFEYFSETQRNKGNFPGRFSGRQFSNSRSEMNVSTLELGDSALYLCASSLAGTPSYNEQFFGPGTRLTVL.

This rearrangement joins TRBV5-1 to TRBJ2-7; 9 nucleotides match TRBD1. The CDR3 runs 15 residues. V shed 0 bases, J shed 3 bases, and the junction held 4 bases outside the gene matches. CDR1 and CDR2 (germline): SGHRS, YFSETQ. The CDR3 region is CASSLDTGGLYEQYF. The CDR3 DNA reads TGCGCCAGCAGCTTGGATACAGGGGGCCTCTACGAGCAGTACTTC.

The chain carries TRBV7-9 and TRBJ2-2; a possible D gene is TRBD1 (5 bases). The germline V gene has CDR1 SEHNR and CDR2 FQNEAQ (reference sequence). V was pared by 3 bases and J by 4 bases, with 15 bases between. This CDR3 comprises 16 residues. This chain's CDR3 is CASSFSGSGATGELFF. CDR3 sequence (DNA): TGTGCCAGCAGCTTTTCAGGGTCAGGTGCCACCGGGGAGCTGTTTTTT.

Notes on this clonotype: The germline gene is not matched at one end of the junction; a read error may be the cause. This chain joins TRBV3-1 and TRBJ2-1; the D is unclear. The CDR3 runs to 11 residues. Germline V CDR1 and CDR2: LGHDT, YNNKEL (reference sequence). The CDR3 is CASSQSVPMVF. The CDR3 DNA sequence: TGTGCCAGCAGTCAATCTGTGCCCATGGTCTTC.

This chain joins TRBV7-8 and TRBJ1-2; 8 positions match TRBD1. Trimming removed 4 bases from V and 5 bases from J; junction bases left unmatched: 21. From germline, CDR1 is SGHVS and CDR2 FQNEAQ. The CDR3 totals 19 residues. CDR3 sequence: CASSSPHNWTGTHEYGYTF. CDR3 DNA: TGTGCCAGCAGCTCCCCCCATAACTGGACAGGGACCCATGAATATGGCTACACCTTC.

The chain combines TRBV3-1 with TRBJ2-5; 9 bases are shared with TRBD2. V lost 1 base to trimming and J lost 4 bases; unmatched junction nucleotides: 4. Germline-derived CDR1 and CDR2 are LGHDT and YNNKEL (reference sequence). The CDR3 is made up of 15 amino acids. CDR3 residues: CASSQGGGGGETQYF. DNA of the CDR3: TGTGCCAGCAGCCAAGGCGGGGGGGGTGGAGAGACCCAGTACTTC.

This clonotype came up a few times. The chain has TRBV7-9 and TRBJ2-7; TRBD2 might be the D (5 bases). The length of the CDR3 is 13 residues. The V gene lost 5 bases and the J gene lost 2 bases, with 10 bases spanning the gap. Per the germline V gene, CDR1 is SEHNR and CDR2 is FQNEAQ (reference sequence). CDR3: CASSISGTYEQYF. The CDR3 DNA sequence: TGTGCCAGCAGCATATCCGGGACCTACGAGCAGTACTTC.

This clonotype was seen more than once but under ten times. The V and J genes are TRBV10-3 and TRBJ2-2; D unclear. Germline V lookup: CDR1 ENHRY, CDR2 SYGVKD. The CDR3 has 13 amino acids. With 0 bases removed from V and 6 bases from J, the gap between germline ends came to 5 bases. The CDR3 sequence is CAISESLAGELFF. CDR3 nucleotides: TGTGCCATCAGTGAGTCGTTAGCCGGGGAGCTGTTTTTT.

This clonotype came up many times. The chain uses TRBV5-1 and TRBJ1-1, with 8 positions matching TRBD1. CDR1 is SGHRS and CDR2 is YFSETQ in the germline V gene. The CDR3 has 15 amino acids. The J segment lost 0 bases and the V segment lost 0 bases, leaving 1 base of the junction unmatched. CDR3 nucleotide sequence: TGCGCCAGCAGCTTGGGACAGGGGATGAACACTGAAGCTTTCTTT. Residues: CASSLGQGMNTEAFF.

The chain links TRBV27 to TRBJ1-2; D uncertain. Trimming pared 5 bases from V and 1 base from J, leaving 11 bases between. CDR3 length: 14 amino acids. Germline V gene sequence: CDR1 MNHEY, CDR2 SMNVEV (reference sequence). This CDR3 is CASSLRPINYGYTF. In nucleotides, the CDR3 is TGTGCCAGCAGTCTACGACCGATTAACTATGGCTACACCTTC.

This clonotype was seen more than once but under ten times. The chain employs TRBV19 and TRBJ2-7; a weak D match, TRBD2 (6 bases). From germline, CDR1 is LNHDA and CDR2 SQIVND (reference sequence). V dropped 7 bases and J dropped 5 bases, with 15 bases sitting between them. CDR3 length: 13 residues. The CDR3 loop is CASNGGYGHEQYF. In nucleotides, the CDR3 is TGTGCCAGTAACGGGGGTTACGGACACGAGCAGTACTTC.

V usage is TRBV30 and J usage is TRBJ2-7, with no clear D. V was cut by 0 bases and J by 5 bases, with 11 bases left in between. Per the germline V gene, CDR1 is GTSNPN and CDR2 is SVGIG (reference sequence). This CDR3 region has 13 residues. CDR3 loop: CAWSVGFEHEQYF. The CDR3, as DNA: TGTGCCTGGAGTGTCGGGTTCGAGCACGAGCAGTACTTC.

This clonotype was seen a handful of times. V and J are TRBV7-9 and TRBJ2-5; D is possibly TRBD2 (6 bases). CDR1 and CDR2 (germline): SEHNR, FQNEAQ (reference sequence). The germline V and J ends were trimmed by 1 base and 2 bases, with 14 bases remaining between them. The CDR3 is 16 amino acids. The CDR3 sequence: CASSLVGGTAQETQYF. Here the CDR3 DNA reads TGTGCCAGCAGCTTAGTCGGGGGTACGGCTCAAGAGACCCAGTACTTC. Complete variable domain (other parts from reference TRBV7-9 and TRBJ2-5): DTGVSQNPRHKITKRGQNVTFRCDPISEHNRLYWYRQTLGQGPEFLTYFQNEAQLEKSRLLSDRFSAERPKGSFSTLEIQRTEQGDSAMYLCASSLVGGTAQETQYFGPGTRLLVL.

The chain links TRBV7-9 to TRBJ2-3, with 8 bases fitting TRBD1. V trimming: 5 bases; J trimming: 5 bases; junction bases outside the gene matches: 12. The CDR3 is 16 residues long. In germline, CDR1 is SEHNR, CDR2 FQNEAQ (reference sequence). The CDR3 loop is CASSRKVSGTGDTQYF. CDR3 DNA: TGTGCCAGCAGCCGCAAAGTATCCGGGACAGGAGATACGCAGTATTTT.

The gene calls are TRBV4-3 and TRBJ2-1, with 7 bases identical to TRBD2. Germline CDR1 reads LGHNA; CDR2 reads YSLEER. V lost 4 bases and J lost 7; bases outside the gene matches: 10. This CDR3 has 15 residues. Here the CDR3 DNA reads TGCGCCAGCAGCCCGGGCGCAGGGAGGGGTAATGAGCAGTTCTTC. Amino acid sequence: CASSPGAGRGNEQFF.

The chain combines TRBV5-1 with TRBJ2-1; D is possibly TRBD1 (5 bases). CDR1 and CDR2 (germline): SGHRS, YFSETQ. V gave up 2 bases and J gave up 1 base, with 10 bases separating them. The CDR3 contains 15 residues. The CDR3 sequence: CASSFRVASYNEQFF. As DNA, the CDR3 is TGCGCCAGCAGCTTCAGGGTGGCTTCCTACAATGAGCAGTTCTTC.

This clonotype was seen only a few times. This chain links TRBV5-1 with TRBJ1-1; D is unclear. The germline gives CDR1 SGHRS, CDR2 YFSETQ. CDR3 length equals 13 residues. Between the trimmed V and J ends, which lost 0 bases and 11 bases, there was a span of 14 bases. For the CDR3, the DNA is TGCGCCAGCAGCTTGGGAGGTGTCAAAGGGGCTTTCTTT. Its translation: CASSLGGVKGAFF.

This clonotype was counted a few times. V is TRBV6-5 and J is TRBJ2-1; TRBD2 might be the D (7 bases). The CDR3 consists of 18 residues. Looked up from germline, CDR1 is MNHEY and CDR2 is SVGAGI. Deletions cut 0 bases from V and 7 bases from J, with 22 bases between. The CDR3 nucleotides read TGTGCCAGCAGTTACTCGGGATTGGCGCGGGGGCAAGGGAATGAGCAGTTCTTC. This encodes CASSYSGLARGQGNEQFF.

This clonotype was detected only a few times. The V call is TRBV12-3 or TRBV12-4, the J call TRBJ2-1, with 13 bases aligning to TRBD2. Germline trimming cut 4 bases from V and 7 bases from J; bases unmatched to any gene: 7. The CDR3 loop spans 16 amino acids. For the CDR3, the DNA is TGTGCCAGCAGTTCCGATACGGGACTAGCGGGAAATGAGCAGTTCTTC. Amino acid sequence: CASSSDTGLAGNEQFF.

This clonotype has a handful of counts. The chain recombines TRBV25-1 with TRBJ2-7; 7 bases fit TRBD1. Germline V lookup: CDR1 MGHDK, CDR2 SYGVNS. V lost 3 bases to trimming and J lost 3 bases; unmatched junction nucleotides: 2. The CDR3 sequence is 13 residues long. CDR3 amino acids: CASSDWDSYEQYF. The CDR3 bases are TGTGCCAGCAGTGACTGGGACAGCTACGAGCAGTACTTC.

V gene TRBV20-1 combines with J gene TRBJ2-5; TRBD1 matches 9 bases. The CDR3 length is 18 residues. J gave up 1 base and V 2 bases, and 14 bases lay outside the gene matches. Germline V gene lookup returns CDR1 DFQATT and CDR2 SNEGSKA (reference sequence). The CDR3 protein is CSARPRDRAPPIQETQYF. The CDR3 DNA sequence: TGCAGTGCTAGACCCCGGGACAGGGCCCCCCCCATCCAAGAGACCCAGTACTTC.

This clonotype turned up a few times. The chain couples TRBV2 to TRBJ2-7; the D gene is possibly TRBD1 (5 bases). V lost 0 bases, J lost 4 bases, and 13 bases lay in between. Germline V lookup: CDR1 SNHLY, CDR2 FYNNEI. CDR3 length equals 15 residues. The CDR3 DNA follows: TGTGCCAGCAGTGAAGCGTCAGGGTTCCCTTACGAGCAGTACTTC. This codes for CASSEASGFPYEQYF. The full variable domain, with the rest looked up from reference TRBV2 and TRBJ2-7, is EPEVTQTPSHQVTQMGQEVILRCVPISNHLYFYWYRQILGQKVEFLVSFYNNEISEKSEIFDDQFSVERPDGSNFTLKIRSTKLEDSAMYFCASSEASGFPYEQYFGPGTRLTVT.

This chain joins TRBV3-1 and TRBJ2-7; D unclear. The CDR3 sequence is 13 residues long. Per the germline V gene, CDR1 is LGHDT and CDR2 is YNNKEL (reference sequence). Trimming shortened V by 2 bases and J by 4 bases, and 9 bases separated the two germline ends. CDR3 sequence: CASSQWNNYEQYF. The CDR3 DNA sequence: TGTGCCAGCAGCCAATGGAACAATTACGAGCAGTACTTC.

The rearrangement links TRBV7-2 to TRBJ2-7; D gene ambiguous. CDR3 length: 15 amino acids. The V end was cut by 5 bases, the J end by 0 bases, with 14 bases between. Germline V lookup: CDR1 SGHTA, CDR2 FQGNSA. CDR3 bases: TGTGCCAGCAGCGTCGGGTTCTCGAGCTCCTACGAGCAGTACTTC. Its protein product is CASSVGFSSSYEQYF.

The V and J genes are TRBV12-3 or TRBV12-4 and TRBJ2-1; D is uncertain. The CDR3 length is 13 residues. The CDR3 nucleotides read TGTTCACGAAACTTAAGGGCTGGGAATGAGCAGTTCTTC. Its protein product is CSRNLRAGNEQFF.

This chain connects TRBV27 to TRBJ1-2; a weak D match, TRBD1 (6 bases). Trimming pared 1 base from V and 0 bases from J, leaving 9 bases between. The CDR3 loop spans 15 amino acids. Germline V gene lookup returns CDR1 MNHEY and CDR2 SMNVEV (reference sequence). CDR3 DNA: TGTGCCAGCAGTTTATACAGGGCTTCTAACTATGGCTACACCTTC. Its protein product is CASSLYRASNYGYTF.

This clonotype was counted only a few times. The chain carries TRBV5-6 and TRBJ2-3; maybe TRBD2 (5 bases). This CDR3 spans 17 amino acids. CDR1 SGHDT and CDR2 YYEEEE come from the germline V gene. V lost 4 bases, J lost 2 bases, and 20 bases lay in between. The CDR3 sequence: CASSGGIETPYTDTQYF. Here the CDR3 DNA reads TGTGCCAGCAGCGGAGGCATTGAGACGCCATACACAGATACGCAGTATTTT.